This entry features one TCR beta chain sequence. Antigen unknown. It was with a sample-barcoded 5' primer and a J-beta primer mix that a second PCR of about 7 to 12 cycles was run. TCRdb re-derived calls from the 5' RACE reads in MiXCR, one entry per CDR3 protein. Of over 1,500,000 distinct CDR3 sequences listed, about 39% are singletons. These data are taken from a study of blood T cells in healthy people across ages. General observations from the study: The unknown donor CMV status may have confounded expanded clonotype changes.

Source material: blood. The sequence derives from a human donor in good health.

CDR3 DNA: TGTGCCAGCAGCTTGAACCTCCACGATTACAATGAGCAGTTCTTC. Protein: CASSLNLHDYNEQFF. The rearrangement joins TRBV7-2 to TRBJ2-1; no clear D gene. Deletions cut 3 bases from V and 4 bases from J, with 13 bases between. The germline V gene has CDR1 SGHTA and CDR2 FQGNSA. There are 15 residues in the CDR3.